A single sample is the source of the 31 T cell receptor beta chains below, sequenced in a study of cytomegalovirus exposure and HLA in healthy donors. With 60 Vbeta and 13 Jbeta primers, the PCR was carried out. Produced via immunoSEQ multiplex PCR; TCRdb's table is partial and in-frame only. The table lists roughly 100,000 clones, approximately 80% of them singletons, with about 1.6% in the top ten. The sequenced sample consisted of PBMCs. These receptors originate from a man over 45 in good health and CMV-seronegative.

The chain couples TRBV5-5 to TRBJ1-5; possible D gene TRBD1, 5 bases. This CDR3 has 15 residues. Germline-derived CDR1 and CDR2 are SGHKS and YYEKEE (reference sequence). The V gene lost 4 bases and the J gene lost 0 bases, with 11 bases spanning the gap. The CDR3 DNA reads as TGTGCCAGCAGCCTGACAGATTATAGCAATCAGCCCCAGCATTTT. As protein: CASSLTDYSNQPQHF.

The chain is built from TRBV19 and TRBJ1-1, with D maybe TRBD1 (5 bases). With 9 bases removed from V and 3 bases from J, the gap between germline ends came to 17 bases. The length of the CDR3 is 14 residues. Germline V CDR1 and CDR2: LNHDA, SQIVND (reference sequence). The CDR3, as DNA: TGTGCCAGCAGACCGTGGGGGGGAGACACTGAAGCTTTCTTT. This codes for CASRPWGGDTEAFF.

The chain combines TRBV15 with TRBJ1-1, with TRBD1 matching over 8 bases. The germline V gene encodes CDR1 LNHNV and CDR2 YYDKDF (reference sequence). The CDR3 runs 15 residues. V lost 3 bases, J lost 1 base, and 4 bases stayed unmatched. The CDR3 sequence: CATSRETGENTEAFF. In DNA, the CDR3 is TGTGCCACCAGCAGGGAGACAGGGGAGAACACTGAAGCTTTCTTT. Drawing the rest from reference TRBV15 and TRBJ1-1, the complete variable domain is DAMVIQNPRYQVTQFGKPVTLSCSQTLNHNVMYWYQQKSSQAPKLLFHYYDKDFNNEADTPDNFQSRRPNTSFCFLDIRSPGLGDTAMYLCATSRETGENTEAFFGQGTRLTVV.

The chain has TRBV27 and TRBJ2-5, with unresolved D. V was trimmed by 0 bases and J by 2 bases, leaving 7 bases between them. Germline V lookup: CDR1 MNHEY, CDR2 SMNVEV (reference sequence). CDR3 length equals 14 residues. The CDR3 DNA is TGTGCCAGCAGTTTATCGTCGAGGCAAGAGACCCAGTACTTC. It is translated as CASSLSSRQETQYF.

This clone has just one count. V gene TRBV7-9 combines with J gene TRBJ1-5; the match to TRBD1 covers 7 bases. V lost 7 bases to trimming and J lost 3 bases; unmatched junction nucleotides: 12. CDR3 length equals 16 residues. Germline-derived CDR1 and CDR2 are SEHNR and FQNEAQ (reference sequence). The DNA of the CDR3 is TGTGCCAGCACTGAAAACCAGGGGGGAGTCAATCAGCCCCAGCATTTT. It encodes CASTENQGGVNQPQHF.

This clone turned up a few times. The V gene is TRBV11-2, the J gene TRBJ2-6, with D perhaps TRBD1 (5 bases). This CDR3 comprises 15 residues. Trimming stripped 4 bases from V and 3 bases from J, with 10 bases between. Germline lookup yields CDR1 SGHAT and CDR2 FQNNGV. The CDR3 DNA is TGTGCCAGCAGCTGGGAAGGACATGGGGCCAACGTCCTGACTTTC. Translating it yields CASSWEGHGANVLTF. Filled out from reference TRBV11-2 and TRBJ2-6, the complete variable domain reads EAGVAQSPRYKIIEKRQSVAFWCNPISGHATLYWYQQILGQGPKLLIQFQNNGVVDDSQLPKDRFSAERLKGVDSTLKIQPAKLEDSAVYLCASSWEGHGANVLTFGAGSRLTVL.

This sequence joins TRBV15 and TRBJ1-5; D is unresolved. The germline V gene has CDR1 LNHNV and CDR2 YYDKDF (reference sequence). The CDR3 has 15 amino acids. Trimming took off 4 bases at V and 5 bases at J, with 15 bases between the two ends. The CDR3 nucleotides read TGTGCCACCAGCAAGGAGGACGGGAGTTATCAGCCCCAGCATTTT. Translated: CATSKEDGSYQPQHF.

Comments on this clone: At one end, the junction sequence differs from germline, possibly due to a read error. The V call is TRBV2, the J call TRBJ1-1, with TRBD1 matching 7 bases. Germline V gene lookup returns CDR1 SNHLY and CDR2 FYNNEI. CDR3 length: 13 amino acids. Written as DNA, the CDR3 is TGTGCCAGCAGTGCGGGACAGCAGTTGACGGGCATCTTT. Protein sequence: CASSAGQQLTGIF.

This clone turned up a few times. V usage is TRBV11-2 and J usage is TRBJ1-3, with D possibly being TRBD1 (5 bases). The CDR3 is made up of 16 amino acids. Germline V gene sequence: CDR1 SGHAT, CDR2 FQNNGV. Trimming pared 2 bases from V and 0 bases from J, leaving 11 bases between. The CDR3 coding sequence is TGTGCCAGCAGCTTATCAGGGCCAAACTCTGGAAACACCATATATTTT. Amino acids: CASSLSGPNSGNTIYF. Full variable domain (remainder filled in from reference TRBV11-2 and TRBJ1-3): EAGVAQSPRYKIIEKRQSVAFWCNPISGHATLYWYQQILGQGPKLLIQFQNNGVVDDSQLPKDRFSAERLKGVDSTLKIQPAKLEDSAVYLCASSLSGPNSGNTIYFGEGSWLTVV.

This clone has just one count. This chain links TRBV18 with TRBJ1-3; TRBD1 matches at 7 bases. The J call may be in error: the DNA end matches TRBJ2-2 better. Germline V lookup: CDR1 KGHSH, CDR2 LQKENI. This CDR3 has 16 amino acids. The CDR3 loop is CASSPRDSSNTGELFF. In nucleotides, the CDR3 is TGTGCCAGCTCACCAAGGGACAGTTCGAACACCGGGGAGCTGTTTTTT.

The V call is TRBV7-3, the J call TRBJ2-5, with 13 bases fitting TRBD2. Per the germline V gene, CDR1 is SGHTA and CDR2 is FQGTGA. This CDR3 has 16 amino acids. Trimming at V came to 5 bases and at J to 1 base, leaving 4 bases not matched to a gene. Here the CDR3 reads CASSTGLAGSQETQYF. The CDR3 coding sequence is TGTGCCAGCAGCACGGGACTAGCGGGGAGCCAAGAGACCCAGTACTTC. The full variable domain, its missing parts supplied by reference TRBV7-3 and TRBJ2-5, is GAGVSQTPSNKVTEKGKYVELRCDPISGHTALYWYRQSLGQGPEFLIYFQGTGAADDSGLPNDRFFAVRPEGSVSTLKIQRTERGDSAVYLCASSTGLAGSQETQYFGPGTRLLVL.

The chain joins TRBV5-1 to TRBJ2-7; TRBD2 matches at 10 bases. Trimming took 3 bases from V and 0 from J; bases not matched to a gene: 9. Germline CDR1 and CDR2: SGHRS and YFSETQ. The CDR3 contains 17 residues. CDR3 sequence (DNA): TGCGCCAGCAGCTCTAGATTAAGCGGGGGGGCCTCCTACGAGCAGTACTTC. Translating gives CASSSRLSGGASYEQYF.

The rearrangement links TRBV28 to TRBJ2-1; 7 bases are a match to TRBD2. The CDR3 is 14 residues long. V gave up 5 bases and J gave up 5 bases; unmatched junction bases: 6. CDR1 is MDHEN, CDR2 SYDVKM, per germline. The CDR3 sequence is CASSPGTINNEQFF. In DNA form, the CDR3 reads TGTGCCAGCAGTCCGGGGACTATTAACAATGAGCAGTTCTTC.

The chain links TRBV25-1 to TRBJ2-1, with D possibly being TRBD1 (5 bases). This CDR3 has 15 residues. Trimming cost V 1 base and J 6 bases, with 13 bases left between them. Per the germline V gene, CDR1 is MGHDK and CDR2 is SYGVNS. The CDR3 DNA follows: TGTGCCAGCAGTGAATCAAGGGGCTCATCCAATGAGCAGTTCTTC. This gives the protein CASSESRGSSNEQFF. The full variable domain, in which reference TRBV25-1 and TRBJ2-1 provide the parts outside the CDR3, is EADIYQTPRYLVIGTGKKITLECSQTMGHDKMYWYQQDPGMELHLIHYSYGVNSTEKGDLSSESTVSRIRTEHFPLTLESARPSHTSQYLCASSESRGSSNEQFFGPGTRLTVL.

V and J are TRBV19 and TRBJ2-3; no clear D gene. Germline CDR1 is LNHDA and CDR2 is SQIVND (reference sequence). The CDR3 loop spans 14 amino acids. Trimming shortened V by 5 bases and J by 2 bases, and 11 bases separated the two germline ends. CDR3 protein: CASSPQADTDTQYF. CDR3 bases: TGTGCCAGTAGTCCCCAGGCAGACACAGATACGCAGTATTTT.

The chain uses TRBV7-9 and TRBJ2-7, with a tentative D call TRBD1 (6 bases). The CDR3 is made up of 13 amino acids. In germline, CDR1 is SEHNR, CDR2 FQNEAQ (reference sequence). CDR3 loop: CSCGQLENYEQYF. Written as DNA, the CDR3 is TGTTCCTGCGGACAGTTGGAAAACTACGAGCAGTACTTC.

This clone was counted once. The gene calls are TRBV11-2 and TRBJ1-4, with a tentative D call TRBD1 (5 bases). The V end was cut by 11 bases, the J end by 10 bases, with 20 bases between. The CDR3 consists of 13 residues. Germline loops: CDR1 SGHAT, CDR2 FQNNGV. The CDR3 is CACRRDPGGKLFF. The CDR3 nucleotides are TGTGCCTGCCGAAGGGACCCCGGGGGAAAACTGTTTTTT.

The chain employs TRBV6-5 and TRBJ2-2; 7 positions match TRBD1. The CDR3 loop spans 16 amino acids. Germline values: CDR1 MNHEY, CDR2 SVGAGI. V lost 0 bases to trimming and J lost 6 bases; unmatched junction nucleotides: 7. CDR3 sequence (DNA): TGTGCCAGCAGTTACTCGACGCGACAGGGACCCGGGGAGCTGTTTTTT. It encodes CASSYSTRQGPGELFF.

This clone was detected a few times. The chain has TRBV7-2 and TRBJ2-3; TRBD2 matches 7 bases. CDR3 length equals 16 residues. Looked up from germline, CDR1 is SGHTA and CDR2 is FQGNSA. J gave up 7 bases and V 1 base, and 11 bases lay outside the gene matches. CDR3 amino acids: CASSLDVRAGFYTQYF. The CDR3, as DNA: TGTGCCAGCAGCTTAGACGTTCGAGCGGGGTTTTATACGCAGTATTTT.

The chain uses TRBV5-4 and TRBJ1-2; a possible D gene is TRBD1 (6 bases). This CDR3 has 13 amino acids. Germline CDR1 SGHNT, CDR2 YYREEE (reference sequence). Trimming removed 8 bases at V and 6 bases at J, with 17 bases between. The CDR3, as DNA: TGTGCCAGTGGGATAGGGGGTGTTAATGGCTACACCTTC. Its translation: CASGIGGVNGYTF.

This chain joins TRBV7-2 and TRBJ2-1; 7 nucleotides line up with TRBD1. Germline CDR1 and CDR2: SGHTA and FQGNSA. The CDR3 length is 13 residues. V trimming: 3 bases; J trimming: 8 bases; junction bases outside the gene matches: 4. The CDR3 DNA reads as TGTGCCAGCAGCTTCGACAGGGCGGATGAGCAGTTCTTC. It translates to CASSFDRADEQFF.

V gene TRBV10-3 combines with J gene TRBJ1-2; TRBD1 matches 8 bases. Losses at the gene ends were 2 bases for V and 1 base for J; bases not matched to a gene: 3. CDR1 and CDR2 from the germline V gene are ENHRY and SYGVKD. This CDR3 contains 15 residues. In DNA, the CDR3 is TGTGCCATCAGTGAGGGGACAGGTTTTAACTATGGCTACACCTTC. It translates to CAISEGTGFNYGYTF.

The V and J genes are TRBV6-5 and TRBJ2-7, with D hard to call. Germline V CDR1 and CDR2: MNHEY, SVGAGI. Trimming cost V 7 bases and J 2 bases, with 18 bases left between them. This CDR3 spans 15 amino acids. CDR3 in DNA: TGTGCCAGCACCTCCCTTAGGAGTCGCACCTACGAGCAGTACTTC. Its translation: CASTSLRSRTYEQYF.

V usage is TRBV7-9 and J usage is TRBJ2-3; 8 bases align to TRBD2. Germline V gene lookup returns CDR1 SEHNR and CDR2 FQNEAQ (reference sequence). Trimming took 5 bases from V and 4 from J; bases not matched to a gene: 8. This CDR3 region has 15 residues. CDR3 amino acids: CASSRRGGTADTQYF. The CDR3 DNA sequence: TGTGCCAGCAGCAGACGGGGGGGGACGGCAGATACGCAGTATTTT.

J is TRBJ2-5 and V is TRBV6-1; D unresolved. The V and J ends lost 7 bases and 2 bases respectively, with 5 bases between them. CDR3 length: 11 amino acids. Germline-derived CDR1 and CDR2 are MNHNS and SASEGT. The CDR3 protein is CASNYQETQYF. The CDR3 DNA sequence: TGTGCCAGCAATTATCAAGAGACCCAGTACTTC.

The chain uses TRBV6-5 and TRBJ1-2; a possible D gene is TRBD1 (6 bases). V was clipped by 6 bases and J by 2 bases, with 10 bases between them. The CDR3 totals 13 residues. The germline gives CDR1 MNHEY, CDR2 SVGAGI. In nucleotides, the CDR3 is TGTGCCAGCAGAAACACAGGGAACTATGGCTACACCTTC. This encodes CASRNTGNYGYTF.

The V call is TRBV5-1, the J call TRBJ2-1; 7 bases fit TRBD1. The CDR3 loop spans 14 amino acids. V trimming: 4 bases; J trimming: 0 bases; junction bases outside the gene matches: 1. The germline V gene encodes CDR1 SGHRS and CDR2 YFSETQ. The CDR3 DNA reads as TGCGCCAGCAGCCGGGACAGCTCCTACAATGAGCAGTTCTTC. Protein product: CASSRDSSYNEQFF.

This chain links TRBV4-2 with TRBJ2-2; 7 bases are shared with TRBD1. CDR3 length: 16 residues. Germline trimming cut 3 bases from V and 0 bases from J; bases unmatched to any gene: 4. Germline CDR1 reads LGHNA; CDR2 reads YNFKEQ. DNA for the CDR3: TGTGCCAGCAGCCACCGAGGGGGCACGAACACCGGGGAGCTGTTTTTT. This gives the protein CASSHRGGTNTGELFF.

The chain is built from TRBV9 and TRBJ1-2; 7 nucleotides match TRBD1. The CDR3 is 14 residues long. Germline trimming cut 0 bases from V and 6 bases from J; bases unmatched to any gene: 5. Per the germline V gene, CDR1 is SGDLS and CDR2 is YYNGEE. CDR3 sequence reads: CASSVGTGDHGYTF. In DNA, the CDR3 is TGTGCCAGCAGCGTAGGGACAGGCGATCATGGCTACACCTTC.

This clone has a handful of counts. Here the CDR3 reads CASRVQDREVYEQYF. CDR3 DNA: TGTGCCAGCAGAGTCCAGGACAGGGAGGTTTACGAGCAGTACTTC. V usage is TRBV6-1 and J usage is TRBJ2-7, with 8 bases that match TRBD1. The germline V gene encodes CDR1 MNHNS and CDR2 SASEGT. The CDR3 has 15 amino acids. With 6 bases clipped from V and 4 bases from J, the junction kept 11 bases outside the gene matches.

This chain uses TRBV4-3 with TRBJ1-4, with a possible D match to TRBD1 (6 bases). Trimming took 1 base from V and 0 from J, leaving 9 bases between them. The CDR3 sequence is 16 residues long. CDR1 LGHNA and CDR2 YSLEER come from the germline V gene. For the CDR3, the DNA is TGCGCCAGCAGCCAAGGAGGGGGAGCAACTAATGAAAAACTGTTTTTT. Its translation is CASSQGGGATNEKLFF.